This is a list of T cell receptor beta chains from one sample in a study of PD-1 blockade in classical Hodgkin lymphoma. Assay used: immunoSEQ multiplex PCR; TCRdb lists only in-frame clones, some missing. The table has 37,000 or so clones, roughly 88% seen once. The starting material was peripheral blood mononuclear cells (PBMCs), obtained before the second cycle of nivolumab. The receptors here all came from a human donor with classical Hodgkin lymphoma. Each CDR3 is given with its conserved first and last residue. A D gene is named only where the DNA matches it firmly. The size field is filled for only some rows; it gives once, few, many or a size class.

v_gene	j_gene	d_gene	abundance	CDR3aa	CDR3nt
TRBV9	TRBJ2-5	.	.	CASASGGPQETQYF	TGTGCCAGCGCCTCGGGGGGCCCCCAAGAGACCCAGTACTTC
TRBV30	TRBJ1-1	.	few	CAWSVLRRGTEAFF	TGTGCCTGGAGTGTACTGAGGAGGGGCACTGAAGCTTTCTTT
TRBV6-5	TRBJ1-2	.	.	CASSYSTGFYGYTF	TGTGCCAGCAGTTACTCGACTGGTTTCTATGGCTACACCTTC
TRBV19	TRBJ2-3	.	.	CASSIVATDTQYF	TGTGCCAGTAGTATAGTCGCGACAGATACGCAGTATTTT
TRBV10-3	TRBJ1-2	TRBD1	.	CAIRLGQPYGYTF	TGTGCCATCCGTTTGGGACAGCCGTATGGCTACACCTTC
TRBV6-6	TRBJ2-7	.	.	CASNPQGPSYEQYF	TGTGCCAGCAATCCTCAGGGGCCCTCCTACGAGCAGTACTTC
TRBV6-5	TRBJ1-1	.	.	CASSYRFSGTEAFF	TGTGCCAGCAGTTACAGGTTTTCGGGAACTGAAGCTTTCTTT
TRBV11-2	TRBJ1-4	.	.	CASRPLQGTNEKLFF	TGTGCCAGCAGACCCCTACAGGGTACTAATGAAAAACTGTTTTTT
TRBV2	TRBJ2-1	.	once	CASSEGGYEQFF	TGTGCCAGCAGTGAAGGGGGCTATGAGCAGTTCTTC
TRBV5-1	TRBJ2-3	TRBD2	.	CASNGLSGRAGTDTQYF	TGCGCCAGCAACGGGTTAAGCGGGAGGGCCGGCACAGATACGCAGTATTTT
TRBV28	TRBJ1-5	.	few	CASTQGGLQPQHF	TGTGCCAGCACCCAAGGGGGTTTGCAGCCCCAGCATTTT
TRBV5-4	TRBJ2-7	.	once	CASSWEQGVGYEQYF	TGTGCCAGCAGCTGGGAACAGGGTGTTGGGTACGAGCAGTACTTC
TRBV2	TRBJ1-4	TRBD1	.	CASSGTGGGKLFF	TGTGCCAGCAGCGGGACAGGGGGCGGAAAACTGTTTTTT
TRBV29-1	TRBJ2-1	.	few	CSVAPASSYNEQFF	TGCAGCGTTGCTCCGGCAAGCTCCTACAATGAGCAGTTCTTC
TRBV19	TRBJ2-7	.	.	CASSTGAMGYEQYF	TGTGCCAGTAGTACAGGGGCCATGGGGTACGAGCAGTACTTC
TRBV2	TRBJ2-7	.	.	CASSEDTRHEQYF	TGTGCCAGCAGTGAGGACACCCGCCACGAGCAGTACTTC
TRBV6-5	TRBJ2-3	TRBD1	.	CASSTGTGVNTQYF	TGTGCCAGCAGTACCGGGACAGGGGTGAATACGCAGTATTTT
TRBV29-1	TRBJ1-1	TRBD1	.	CSARGQANTEAFF	TGCAGCGCGCGGGGACAGGCGAACACTGAAGCTTTCTTT
TRBV5-1	TRBJ2-5	.	.	CASSLGPIEGETQYF	TGCGCCAGCAGCTTGGGACCGATCGAGGGGGAGACCCAGTACTTC
TRBV27	TRBJ2-7	.	once	CASSSLSGGFNEQYF	TGTGCCAGCAGTTCCCTGTCAGGAGGTTTCAACGAGCAGTACTTC
TRBV29-1	TRBJ1-2	.	.	CSVGLTANYGYTF	TGCAGCGTTGGTCTAACCGCTAACTATGGCTACACCTTC
TRBV5-1	TRBJ2-6	TRBD2	.	CARSGAGRAGANVLTF	TGCGCCCGCAGCGGGGCGGGCAGGGCTGGGGCCAACGTCCTGACTTTC
TRBV7-2	TRBJ1-1	.	.	CASSLNTEAFF	TGTGCCAGCAGCTTAAACACTGAAGCTTTCTTT
TRBV6-5	TRBJ2-7	.	.	CASSYSMSSREQYF	TGTGCCAGCAGTTACTCTATGTCCAGTAGGGAGCAGTACTTC
TRBV19	TRBJ2-3	.	.	CASSIPVGADTQYF	TGTGCCAGTAGTATCCCAGTGGGGGCAGATACGCAGTATTTT
TRBV27	TRBJ1-5	.	.	CASSLSGGFSQPQHF	TGTGCCAGCAGTTTATCTGGCGGTTTCAGTCAGCCCCAGCATTTT
TRBV5-3	TRBJ2-7	TRBD2	.	CARSLNERESYEQYF	TGTGCCAGAAGCTTAAATGAGCGGGAGTCCTACGAGCAGTACTTC